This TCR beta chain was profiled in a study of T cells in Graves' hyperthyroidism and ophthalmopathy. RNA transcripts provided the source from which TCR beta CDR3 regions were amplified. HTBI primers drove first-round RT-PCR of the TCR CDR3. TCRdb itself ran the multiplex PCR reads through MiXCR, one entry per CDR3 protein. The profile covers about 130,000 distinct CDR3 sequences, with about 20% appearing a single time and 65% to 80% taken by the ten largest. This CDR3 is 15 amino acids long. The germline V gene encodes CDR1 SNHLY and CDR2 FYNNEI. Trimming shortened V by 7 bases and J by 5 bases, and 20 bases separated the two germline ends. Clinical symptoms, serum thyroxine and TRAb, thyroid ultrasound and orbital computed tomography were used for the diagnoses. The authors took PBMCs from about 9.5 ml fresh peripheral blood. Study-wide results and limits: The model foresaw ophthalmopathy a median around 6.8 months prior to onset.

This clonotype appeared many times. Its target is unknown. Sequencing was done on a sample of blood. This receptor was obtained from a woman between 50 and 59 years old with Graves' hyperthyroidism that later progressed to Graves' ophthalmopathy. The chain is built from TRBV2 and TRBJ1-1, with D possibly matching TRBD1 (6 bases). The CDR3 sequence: CASTGASRGSTEAFF. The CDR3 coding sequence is TGTGCCAGCACCGGAGCATCCAGGGGTTCAACTGAAGCTTTCTTT. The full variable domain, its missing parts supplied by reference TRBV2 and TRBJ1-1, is EPEVTQTPSHQVTQMGQEVILRCVPISNHLYFYWYRQILGQKVEFLVSFYNNEISEKSEIFDDQFSVERPDGSNFTLKIRSTKLEDSAMYFCASTGASRGSTEAFFGQGTRLTVV.